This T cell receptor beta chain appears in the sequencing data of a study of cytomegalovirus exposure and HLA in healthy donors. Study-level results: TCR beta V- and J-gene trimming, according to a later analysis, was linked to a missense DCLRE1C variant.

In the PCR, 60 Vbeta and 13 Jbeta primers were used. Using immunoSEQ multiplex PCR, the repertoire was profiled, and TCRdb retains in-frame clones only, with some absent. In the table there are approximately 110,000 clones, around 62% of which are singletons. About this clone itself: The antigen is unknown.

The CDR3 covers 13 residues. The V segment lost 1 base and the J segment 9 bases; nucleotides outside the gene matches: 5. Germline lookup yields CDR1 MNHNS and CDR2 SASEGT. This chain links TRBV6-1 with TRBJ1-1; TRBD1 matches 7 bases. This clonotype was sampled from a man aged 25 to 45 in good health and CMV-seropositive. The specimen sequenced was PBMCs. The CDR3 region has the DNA TGTGCCAGCAGTGAAGACAGGGGATCTAAAGCTTTCTTT. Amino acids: CASSEDRGSKAFF.